These T cell receptor beta chains were read from a single sample in a study of T cell changes during pregnancy in multiple sclerosis. Here immunoSEQ multiplex PCR was the method, and the copy in TCRdb shows in-frame clones only, minus some. The table records 38,000 or so clones, more than 75% of them present only once. This sample comprised CD4+ T cells from peripheral blood mononuclear cells, obtained in the second trimester of pregnancy. The receptors were sampled from a female donor in good health, enrolled as a control in a pregnancy study. Both conserved end residues are part of each CDR3. D genes are given only for firm matches. Size tells how often a clone was seen (once, few, many) or the class of an expanded clone, and some rows leave it out.

D,size,J,length,V,CDR3,DNA
NA,NA,TRBJ2-3,12,TRBV5-5,CASSFRADTQYF,TGTGCCAGCAGCTTTCGTGCAGATACGCAGTATTTT
TRBD2,NA,TRBJ2-5,16,TRBV12-5,CAGLTSGGRLRETQYF,TGTGCTGGCCTGACTAGCGGGGGGCGGTTAAGGGAGACCCAGTACTTC
NA,NA,TRBJ1-2,12,TRBV29-1,CSVAGSGYGYTF,TGCAGCGTTGCAGGGTCAGGGTATGGCTACACCTTC
NA,NA,TRBJ1-1,14,TRBV2,CASKSRYMNTEAFF,TGTGCCAGCAAGAGCAGGTACATGAACACTGAAGCTTTCTTT
TRBD1,NA,TRBJ1-6,14,TRBV15,CATSGGDRVSPLHF,TGTGCCACCAGCGGGGGGGACAGGGTATCACCCCTCCACTTT
NA,NA,TRBJ2-1,13,TRBV6-7,CAPGGSSYNEQFF,TGTGCCCCAGGGGGGAGCTCCTACAATGAGCAGTTCTTC
NA,NA,TRBJ2-2,17,TRBV11-3,CASSPRLGGSGTGELFF,TGTGCCAGCAGCCCAAGACTCGGAGGGTCCGGCACCGGGGAGCTGTTTTTT
NA,NA,TRBJ1-5,13,TRBV30,CAFQSLSNQPQHF,TGTGCCTTCCAGTCGTTGAGCAATCAGCCCCAGCATTTT
NA,NA,TRBJ2-7,15,TRBV7-9,CASSPWEVVFYEQYF,TGTGCCAGCAGCCCGTGGGAGGTGGTGTTCTACGAGCAGTACTTC
TRBD1,NA,TRBJ1-2,14,TRBV18,CASSLDRGADGYTF,TGTGCCAGCTCACTCGACAGGGGTGCGGATGGCTACACCTTC
TRBD2,once,TRBJ2-3,15,TRBV7-2,CASSYLAGAGYTQYF,TGTGCCAGCAGCTATCTAGCGGGGGCCGGGTATACGCAGTATTTT
NA,NA,TRBJ2-1,14,TRBV4-3,CASSQDRGPDEQFF,TGCGCCAGCAGCCAAGACAGGGGTCCGGATGAGCAGTTCTTC
NA,NA,TRBJ1-5,15,TRBV5-6,CASSLWAGQNQPQHF,TGTGCCAGCAGCTTGTGGGCAGGGCAAAATCAGCCCCAGCATTTT
NA,once,TRBJ2-7,14,TRBV7-2,CASSLDRSTYEQYF,TGTGCCAGCAGCTTAGACAGGAGCACCTACGAGCAGTACTTC
NA,NA,TRBJ1-1,13,TRBV6-5,CASRGGGNTEAFF,TGTGCCAGCAGAGGGGGTGGGAACACTGAAGCTTTCTTT
TRBD1,NA,TRBJ2-7,16,TRBV11-2,CASSSGSGTGPYEQYF,TGTGCCAGCAGCTCCGGCTCCGGGACAGGGCCCTACGAGCAGTACTTC
NA,NA,TRBJ2-7,14,TRBV5-1,CASSLALTDYEQYF,TGCGCCAGCAGCTTAGCCTTGACAGACTACGAGCAGTACTTC
TRBD1,NA,TRBJ2-7,16,TRBV27,CASSQYRGRPSYEQYF,TGTGCCAGCAGTCAATACAGGGGGCGGCCTTCCTACGAGCAGTACTTC
NA,NA,TRBJ2-7,12,TRBV6-6,CASSYSWYEQYF,TGTGCCAGCAGTTACTCGTGGTACGAGCAGTACTTC
TRBD1,few,TRBJ1-2,13,TRBV7-9,CASSRSGGYGYTF,TGTGCCAGCAGCCGATCAGGGGGCTATGGCTACACCTTC
NA,few,TRBJ2-3,15,TRBV7-2,CASSPRLGGADTQYF,TGTGCCAGCAGCCCCCGACTAGGGGGCGCAGATACGCAGTATTTT
NA,NA,TRBJ2-7,13,TRBV5-1,CASSMDSSYEQYF,TGCGCCAGCAGCATGGACAGTTCCTACGAGCAGTACTTC
NA,NA,TRBJ2-1,15,TRBV5-1,CASSLEGGDWDEQFF,TGCGCCAGCAGCTTGGAGGGGGGGGACTGGGATGAGCAGTTCTTC
NA,NA,TRBJ2-6,17,TRBV5-6,CASSLDRSYSGANVLTF,TGTGCCAGCAGCTTGGACCGGAGTTACTCTGGGGCCAACGTCCTGACTTTC
NA,NA,TRBJ1-2,16,TRBV5-6,CASSFGTRSSNYGYTF,TGTGCCAGCAGCTTCGGGACTCGGTCATCCAACTATGGCTACACCTTC
NA,NA,TRBJ2-7,12,TRBV10-3,CAISFQGYEQYF,TGTGCCATCAGTTTCCAGGGGTACGAGCAGTACTTC
TRBD1,NA,TRBJ1-2,16,TRBV4-3,CASSQDTGTGVYGYTF,TGCGCCAGCAGCCAAGATACCGGGACAGGAGTCTATGGCTACACCTTC
TRBD2,NA,TRBJ2-1,14,TRBV6-1,CASKLAGGGNEQFF,TGTGCCAGCAAGCTAGCGGGGGGTGGGAATGAGCAGTTCTTC
NA,NA,TRBJ1-5,15,TRBV30,CAWAGQITGNQPQHF,TGTGCCTGGGCCGGACAAATTACAGGCAATCAGCCCCAGCATTTT
NA,once,TRBJ1-2,15,TRBV6-6,CASSYTTQGPSGYTF,TGTGCCAGCAGTTACACGACGCAGGGCCCGAGTGGCTACACCTTC
NA,NA,TRBJ1-5,16,TRBV4-3,CASSQDLTTFNQPQHF,TGCGCCAGCAGCCAAGATTTGACAACCTTTAATCAGCCCCAGCATTTT
TRBD1,NA,TRBJ1-1,14,TRBV6-1,CASAWDRGGPEAFF,TGTGCCAGCGCCTGGGACAGGGGAGGGCCTGAAGCTTTCTTT
TRBD1,NA,TRBJ1-1,17,TRBV5-6,CASTIRTGFFLMTEAFF,TGTGCCAGCACCATCCGGACAGGGTTTTTCCTTATGACTGAAGCTTTCTTT
TRBD1,NA,TRBJ2-6,17,TRBV5-1,CASSTQGAKAGANVLTF,TGCGCCAGCAGCACGCAGGGGGCGAAAGCTGGGGCCAACGTCCTGACTTTC
NA,NA,TRBJ1-2,14,TRBV2,CASSEIGAAGGYTF,TGTGCCAGCAGTGAGATTGGGGCAGCTGGTGGCTACACCTTC
NA,NA,TRBJ2-2,16,TRBV7-2,CASSLGGALNTGELFF,TGTGCCAGCAGCTTAGGGGGAGCCCTGAACACCGGGGAGCTGTTTTTT
NA,once,TRBJ1-5,16,TRBV7-2,CASSLGGSDLNQPQHF,TGTGCCAGCAGCTTAGGCGGTTCGGATTTGAATCAGCCCCAGCATTTT
NA,once,TRBJ1-4,15,TRBV7-2,CASSGRAARNEKLFF,TGTGCCAGCAGCGGCAGGGCAGCTCGGAATGAAAAACTGTTTTTT
TRBD1,NA,TRBJ2-5,16,TRBV6-6,CASSGRQGSSQETQYF,TGTGCCAGCAGTGGACGACAGGGATCATCTCAAGAGACCCAGTACTTC
TRBD1,NA,TRBJ1-1,13,TRBV7-2,CASSLYQGADAFF,TGTGCCAGCAGCTTATATCAGGGGGCGGATGCTTTCTTT
NA,once,TRBJ1-5,10,TRBV9,CASPNQPQHF,TGTGCCAGTCCGAATCAGCCCCAGCATTTT
TRBD1,NA,TRBJ2-3,15,TRBV6-5,CASSRGSQGRDTQYF,TGTGCCAGCAGTCGCGGTTCACAGGGGCGCGATACGCAGTATTTT
TRBD1,few,TRBJ2-7,15,TRBV5-1,CASSGRTGPSYEQYF,TGCGCCAGCAGCGGACGGACAGGCCCCTCCTACGAGCAGTACTTC
TRBD1,NA,TRBJ1-4,17,TRBV4-2,CASIPQQGAATNEKLFF,TGTGCCAGCATCCCCCAACAGGGGGCAGCGACTAATGAAAAACTGTTTTTT
NA,NA,TRBJ2-3,15,TRBV18,CASSPGPGGTDTQYF,TGTGCCAGCTCACCGGGGCCAGGTGGAACAGATACGCAGTATTTT
TRBD1,NA,TRBJ2-7,14,TRBV18,CASSRTGNAYEQYF,TGTGCCAGCTCACGGACAGGGAATGCCTACGAGCAGTACTTC
NA,NA,TRBJ2-3,13,TRBV18,CASSPPTADTQYF,TGTGCCAGCTCACCACCAACAGCAGATACGCAGTATTTT
TRBD1,once,TRBJ2-7,13,TRBV19,CASSLRTGYEQYF,TGTGCCAGTAGCTTACGGACAGGGTACGAGCAGTACTTC
TRBD1,NA,TRBJ1-2,14,TRBV6-1,CASTYRTGANGYTF,TGTGCCAGCACCTATCGGACAGGGGCCAATGGCTACACCTTC
TRBD2,NA,TRBJ2-3,16,TRBV7-3,CASSPGTSGVTDTQYF,TGTGCCAGCAGCCCCGGGACTAGCGGGGTGACAGATACGCAGTATTTT
TRBD2,once,TRBJ2-7,14,TRBV7-2,CASTRTSGGYEQYF,TGTGCCAGCACCAGGACTAGCGGGGGATACGAGCAGTACTTC
NA,NA,TRBJ1-2,13,TRBV7-3,CASSLQGGYGYTF,TGTGCCAGCAGCTTACAGGGCGGCTATGGCTACACCTTC
TRBD1,NA,TRBJ1-1,13,TRBV10-3,CASGTGVNTEAFF,TGTGCCAGCGGGACAGGGGTGAACACTGAAGCTTTCTTT
NA,NA,TRBJ2-5,14,TRBV5-4,CASSFSQGVETQYF,TGTGCCAGCAGCTTTTCACAAGGAGTAGAGACCCAGTACTTC
TRBD2,NA,TRBJ2-3,15,TRBV5-1,CASRLGGAGADTQYF,TGCGCCAGCAGACTCGGGGGGGCCGGGGCAGATACGCAGTATTTT
TRBD1,NA,TRBJ1-4,15,TRBV5-1,CASSLADRGVEKLFF,TGCGCCAGCAGCTTGGCTGACAGGGGAGTTGAAAAACTGTTTTTT
TRBD1,NA,TRBJ1-4,15,TRBV6-6,CASMLEGQGFEKLFF,TGTGCCAGCATGTTAGAGGGACAGGGTTTCGAAAAACTGTTTTTT
TRBD1,NA,TRBJ2-5,16,TRBV7-9,CASRAQDRGRSETQYF,TGTGCCAGCAGGGCACAGGACAGGGGAAGGAGTGAGACCCAGTACTTC
TRBD1,once,TRBJ2-1,16,TRBV11-2,CASSLAMAGGPNEQFF,TGTGCCAGCAGCTTAGCCATGGCAGGGGGCCCCAATGAGCAGTTCTTC